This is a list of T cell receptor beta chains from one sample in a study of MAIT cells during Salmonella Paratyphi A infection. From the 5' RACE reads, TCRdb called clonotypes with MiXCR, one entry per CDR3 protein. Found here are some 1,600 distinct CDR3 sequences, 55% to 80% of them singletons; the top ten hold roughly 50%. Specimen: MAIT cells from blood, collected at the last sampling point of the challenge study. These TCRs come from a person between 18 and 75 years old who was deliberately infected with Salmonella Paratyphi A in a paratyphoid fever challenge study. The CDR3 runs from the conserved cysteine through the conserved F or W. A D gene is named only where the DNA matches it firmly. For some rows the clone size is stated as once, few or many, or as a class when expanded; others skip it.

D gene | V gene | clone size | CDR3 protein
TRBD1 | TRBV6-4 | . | CASSQGKGQGSSEQFF
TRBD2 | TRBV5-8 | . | CASSYTSGSTYEQYF
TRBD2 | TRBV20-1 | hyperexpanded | CSARDGGGQETQYF
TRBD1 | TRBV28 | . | CASGITTGGSNEQFF
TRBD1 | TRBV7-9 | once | CASSPRGTGVYEQYF
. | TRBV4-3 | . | CDRSRNMEVTEAFF
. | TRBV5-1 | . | CASSKSTRRGTDTQYF
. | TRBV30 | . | CAWSRDEQFF
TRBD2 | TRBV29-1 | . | CSVVRDYNYNEQFF
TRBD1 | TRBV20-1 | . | CSAGTGDTGELFF
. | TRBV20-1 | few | CSARGQTDYEQYF
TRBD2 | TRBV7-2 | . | CASSRGTSAYNEQFF
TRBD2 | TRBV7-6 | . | CASSFRLAVGEQYF
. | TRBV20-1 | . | CSASGTTSYNEQFF
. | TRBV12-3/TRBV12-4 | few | CASSRSAYEQYF
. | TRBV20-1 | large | CSAPLGVEPYEQFF
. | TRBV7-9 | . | CASSVGGQPQHF
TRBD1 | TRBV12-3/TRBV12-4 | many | CASSFLIGDSGTDTQYF